A single sample is the source of the 23 T cell receptor beta chains below, sequenced in a study of T cell clones after liver transplantation (dated by TCRdb to the late 2010s). Library construction relied on the immunoSEQ multiplex PCR assay. Here the immuneACCESS table is served through TCRdb, limited to in-frame sequences with V and J called. Missing clones are a known gap in these copies; in checked studies unresolved V genes cover under half, and the rest lacks a known reason. The sample data list about 120,000 clones, and about nine tenths of these were observed just once. 0.65% to 0.95% of the sample belongs to the ten largest clones. Sequencing used CD4+ T cells from blood, obtained 12 months after liver transplant. These receptor sequences come from a human patient who received a liver transplant. Some T cells seen after a transplant may have their origin in the graft donor.

V is TRBV29-1 and J is TRBJ2-1, with 8 bases lining up with TRBD1. The V gene end was trimmed by 0 bases and the J gene end by 7 bases; junction bases not matched to a gene: 8. The CDR3 is made up of 15 amino acids. CDR1 and CDR2 (germline): SQVTM, ANQGSEA. The chain's CDR3 is CSVEDRAGGANEQFF. The CDR3 nucleotides read TGCAGCGTTGAAGATCGGGCAGGGGGCGCGAATGAGCAGTTCTTC.

The genes are TRBV5-1 and TRBJ1-5, with a tentative D call TRBD1 (5 bases). V was trimmed by 4 bases and J by 4 bases, leaving 12 bases between them. This CDR3 has 14 amino acids. Germline lookup yields CDR1 SGHRS and CDR2 YFSETQ. CDR3 protein: CASSPAGGNQPQHF. In DNA, the CDR3 is TGCGCCAGCAGCCCGGCGGGGGGGAATCAGCCCCAGCATTTT.

V is TRBV7-3 and J is TRBJ2-3, with 13 bases fitting TRBD2. This CDR3 has 19 amino acids. The ends lost 5 bases at V and 3 bases at J; junction bases unmatched: 14. CDR1 and CDR2 from the germline V gene are SGHTA and FQGTGA. CDR3 protein: CASSPLGRLAGGWTDTQYF. As DNA, the CDR3 is TGTGCCAGCAGCCCCCTAGGGAGACTAGCGGGAGGATGGACAGATACGCAGTATTTT.

The chain employs TRBV6-1 and TRBJ2-1, with 10 bases matching TRBD2. The V and J ends lost 6 bases and 6 bases, in that order; junction bases with no gene match: 8. The CDR3 loop spans 15 amino acids. CDR1 and CDR2 (germline): MNHNS, SASEGT. The CDR3 here is CASSAIAGGGNEQFF. DNA for the CDR3: TGTGCCAGCAGCGCGATAGCGGGAGGTGGCAATGAGCAGTTCTTC.

The chain joins TRBV2 to TRBJ2-3, with TRBD2 matching 13 bases. CDR3 size: 15 residues. Looked up from germline, CDR1 is SNHLY and CDR2 is FYNNEI. Trimming cost V 6 bases and J 2 bases; bases outside gene matches: 2. CDR3 protein: CASRGLAGLTDTQYF. Here the CDR3 DNA reads TGTGCCAGCAGGGGACTAGCGGGGCTCACAGATACGCAGTATTTT.

The sample holds one count of this clone. The chain combines TRBV28 with TRBJ1-5, with D tentatively TRBD1 (5 bases). The CDR3 runs 16 residues. The germline V gene has CDR1 MDHEN and CDR2 SYDVKM. Trimming removed 6 bases from V and 0 bases from J, with 15 bases in between. The CDR3 coding sequence is TGTGCCAGCAGCCCACAAGTGGGACTTAGCAATCAGCCCCAGCATTTT. The encoded protein is CASSPQVGLSNQPQHF.

The chain links TRBV11-3 to TRBJ2-7; D not resolved. CDR3 size: 13 residues. V was clipped by 9 bases and J by 6 bases, with 18 bases between them. Germline assignment: CDR1 SGHNT and CDR2 YENEEA. The CDR3 loop reads CASASLESSEQYF. In DNA form, the CDR3 reads TGTGCCAGTGCAAGCCTAGAATCTTCCGAGCAGTACTTC.

The chain uses TRBV6-5 and TRBJ2-3; D is unclear. V lost 2 bases, J lost 2 bases, and 11 bases lay in between. Germline-derived CDR1 and CDR2 are MNHEY and SVGAGI. This CDR3 has 15 residues. For the CDR3, the DNA is TGTGCCAGCAGTTACCTCGGCGAGTCCACAGATACGCAGTATTTT. Amino acid sequence: CASSYLGESTDTQYF.

This chain links TRBV7-3 with TRBJ1-1, with D possibly TRBD1 on 5 matching bases. V dropped 5 bases and J dropped 8 bases, with 12 bases sitting between them. CDR3 size: 12 residues. CDR1 is SGHTA and CDR2 is FQGTGA in the germline V gene. The CDR3 DNA reads TGTGCCAGCAGCCCCGGGGCAGGAGAAGCTTTCTTT. Its translation: CASSPGAGEAFF.

The genes are TRBV10-3 and TRBJ1-2, with no clear D. Germline CDR1 and CDR2: ENHRY and SYGVKD. The CDR3 runs 14 residues. V lost 0 bases and J lost 0, with 5 bases in between. CDR3 DNA: TGTGCCATCAGTGAGTCGGGTACTAACTATGGCTACACCTTC. Protein sequence: CAISESGTNYGYTF.

The chain recombines TRBV7-9 with TRBJ1-1; D not certain. The length of the CDR3 is 14 residues. Germline CDR1 and CDR2: SEHNR and FQNEAQ (reference sequence). Deletions cut 2 bases from V and 2 bases from J, with 9 bases between. CDR3 coding DNA: TGTGCCAGCAGCTTACGTTTGGTAAACACTGAAGCTTTCTTT. Protein product: CASSLRLVNTEAFF. Full variable domain (rest looked up from reference TRBV7-9 and TRBJ1-1): DTGVSQNPRHKITKRGQNVTFRCDPISEHNRLYWYRQTLGQGPEFLTYFQNEAQLEKSRLLSDRFSAERPKGSFSTLEIQRTEQGDSAMYLCASSLRLVNTEAFFGQGTRLTVV.

The genes are TRBV6-5 and TRBJ2-2, with 7 bases identical to TRBD2. Germline CDR1 reads MNHEY; CDR2 reads SVGAGI. V gave up 9 bases and J gave up 8 bases; unmatched junction bases: 12. The CDR3 covers 14 residues. CDR3 sequence (DNA): TGTGCCAGTACCCGGGGAGGGAACGGTGGGGAGCTGTTTTTT. Translating it yields CASTRGGNGGELFF.

CDR3 in DNA: TGTGCCAGCAGTGATCGACACAAAACAGGGACCCAAGAGACCCAGTACTTC. As protein: CASSDRHKTGTQETQYF. The chain employs TRBV6-1 and TRBJ2-5; possible D gene TRBD1, 6 bases. The CDR3 runs to 17 residues. CDR1 MNHNS and CDR2 SASEGT come from the germline V gene. V lost 3 bases and J 1 base, leaving 18 bases between the germline ends.

V is TRBV5-6 and J is TRBJ2-3; unclear D gene. V was cut by 2 bases and J by 2 bases, with 6 bases left in between. CDR1 SGHDT and CDR2 YYEEEE come from the germline V gene. There are 13 residues in the CDR3. The DNA for the CDR3 is TGTGCCAGCAGCTTTTTGAACACAGATACGCAGTATTTT. Translated: CASSFLNTDTQYF.

V is TRBV4-1 and J is TRBJ2-1, with D possibly TRBD1 on 6 matching bases. Trimming pared 3 bases from V and 8 bases from J, leaving 14 bases between. This CDR3 spans 14 amino acids. Germline CDR1 and CDR2: MGHRA and YSYEKL. The CDR3 here is CASSQALGGYEQFF. As DNA, the CDR3 is TGCGCCAGCAGCCAGGCCCTTGGGGGCTATGAGCAGTTCTTC.

The V and J genes are TRBV6-1 and TRBJ2-5, with D uncertain. Germline CDR1 and CDR2: MNHNS and SASEGT. V shed 2 bases and J shed 7 bases, with 11 bases lying between them. CDR3 length: 13 residues. This CDR3 is CASSEISVGTQYF. For the CDR3, the DNA is TGTGCCAGCAGTGAAATCTCCGTCGGGACCCAGTACTTC.

The chain is built from TRBV4-3 and TRBJ1-5; D ambiguous. Germline CDR1 reads LGHNA; CDR2 reads YSLEER. There are 15 residues in the CDR3. The V and J ends lost 3 bases and 3 bases respectively, with 12 bases between them. The CDR3 sequence is CASSQQRLYNQPQHF. Written as DNA, the CDR3 is TGCGCCAGCAGCCAGCAACGCCTATACAATCAGCCCCAGCATTTT.

This chain joins TRBV7-2 and TRBJ2-3; the D gene is possibly TRBD1 (5 bases). V lost 3 bases and J lost 8, with 15 bases in between. This CDR3 is built from 14 residues. Germline CDR1 reads SGHTA; CDR2 reads FQGNSA. As DNA, the CDR3 is TGTGCCAGCAGCTTCGGACCCCAAAGGGGTACGCAGTATTTT. It specifies CASSFGPQRGTQYF. Together with reference TRBV7-2 and TRBJ2-3, the CDR3 gives the full variable domain: GAGVSQSPSNKVTEKGKDVELRCDPISGHTALYWYRQSLGQGLEFLIYFQGNSAPDKSGLPSDRFSAERTGGSVSTLTIQRTQQEDSAVYLCASSFGPQRGTQYFGPGTRLTVL.

The gene calls are TRBV11-2 and TRBJ2-5; TRBD2 agrees at 7 bases. Looked up from germline, CDR1 is SGHAT and CDR2 is FQNNGV. V was pared by 1 base and J by 1 base, with 3 bases of the junction left unmatched. The CDR3 has 15 amino acids. CDR3 DNA sequence: TGTGCCAGCAGCTTAGTCCGGGGGGTCCAAGAGACCCAGTACTTC. Its translation: CASSLVRGVQETQYF.

The chain combines TRBV5-1 with TRBJ2-7, with a possible D match to TRBD1 (5 bases). With 0 bases removed from V and 6 bases from J, the gap between germline ends came to 7 bases. CDR1 and CDR2 from the germline V gene are SGHRS and YFSETQ. This CDR3 spans 12 amino acids. The CDR3 sequence: CASSLVQGEQYF. The CDR3 region has the DNA TGCGCCAGCAGCTTGGTCCAGGGCGAGCAGTACTTC.

The CDR3 loop reads CASSQGQADTYEQYF. CDR3 sequence (DNA): TGTGCCAGCAGCCAAGGTCAGGCGGACACCTACGAGCAGTACTTC. The V call is TRBV14, the J call TRBJ2-7; tentative D call: TRBD1 (5 bases). The germline V gene has CDR1 SGHDN and CDR2 FVKESK. V shed 1 base and J shed 2 bases, with 12 bases lying between them. The CDR3 contains 15 residues.

This rearrangement joins TRBV5-1 to TRBJ1-2; D may be TRBD1 (6 bases). The CDR3 spans 16 residues. The V and J ends lost 0 bases and 2 bases respectively, with 14 bases between them. Germline loops: CDR1 SGHRS, CDR2 YFSETQ. CDR3 sequence: CASSLETGSSNYGYTF. DNA for the CDR3: TGCGCCAGCAGCTTGGAAACAGGGAGCAGCAACTATGGCTACACCTTC.

This chain joins TRBV10-1 and TRBJ2-3; perhaps TRBD2 as D (6 bases). CDR3 length equals 16 residues. V lost 3 bases and J lost 4, with 17 bases in between. CDR1 and CDR2 (germline): WNHNN, SYGVQD (reference sequence). The CDR3, as DNA: TGCGCCAGCAGTGATGCTCCGGGAGTGATGGCAGATACGCAGTATTTT. It yields the protein CASSDAPGVMADTQYF.